A single T cell receptor beta chain is shown here with its context. Its antigen is currently unknown. The entry originates in a study of OX40 agonist ivuxolimab in advanced cancers. At the level of the study: One hepatocellular carcinoma and a couple of cutaneous melanoma patients partially responded. General study results and limits: Low normalized T-cell clonal expansion was also seen in some nonresponders. Antigen specificity remained undetermined for the expanded peripheral T cells.

Patients who had autoimmune disease history or got systemic immunosuppression were left out. Trimming took off 6 bases at V and 7 bases at J, with 13 bases between the two ends. This CDR3 comprises 12 residues. Germline lookup yields CDR1 MNHNS and CDR2 SASEGT. TCRdb's copy holds only in-frame clones and misses some; the assay was immunoSEQ multiplex PCR. The top ten hold 2.6% of the sample, which has about 93,000 clones, roughly 90% seen once. The sample in question was CD4+ or CD8+ T cells sorted from blood, obtained in a trial of the OX40 agonist ivuxolimab. This TCR was recovered from an adult with an advanced solid tumor such as melanoma, head and neck, liver or kidney cancer. This chain joins TRBV6-1 and TRBJ2-7; D is unclear. The CDR3 reads CASSPGWGEQYF. The CDR3 DNA reads as TGTGCCAGCAGCCCTGGGTGGGGAGAGCAGTACTTC.